The clone carrying this T cell receptor beta chain was picked up many times. The CDR3 contains 16 residues. V lost 3 bases to trimming and J lost 1 base, with 15 bases between them. CDR1 is DFQATT and CDR2 is SNEGSKA in the germline V gene (reference sequence). This sample stems from a study of regulatory T cells in long-lasting Graves disease. Noted time point: newly diagnosed GD, antithyroid drugs for less than 3 months. The TCR library was made from RNA that had been extracted from PBMCs in TRIzol. Library construction for TCR beta used iRepertoire HTBI primers and Arm-PCR of CDR3 regions. In TCRdb, the multiplex PCR reads were re-called with MiXCR into one record per CDR3 protein. The data show 550,000 to 700,000 distinct CDR3 sequences, with roughly 16% seen just once and approximately 12% held by the top ten. The sample was also linked to a second study, of T cells in Graves' hyperthyroidism and ophthalmopathy. That investigation notes: The study left out patients who had uncontrolled infection, other autoimmune disease, pregnancy or lactation. The diagnoses drew upon clinical symptoms, serum thyroxine and TRAb, thyroid ultrasound and orbital computed tomography.

Specimen: peripheral blood mononuclear cells (PBMCs), collected at new diagnosis, from a patient treated with antithyroid drugs. The rearrangement links TRBV20-1 to TRBJ2-2; possible D gene TRBD2, 6 bases. The sequence was collected from a young man with Graves disease. For the CDR3, the DNA is TGCAGTGCTAGGGATATTAGCGGATTGAACACCGGGGAGCTGTTTTTT. It is translated as CSARDISGLNTGELFF.